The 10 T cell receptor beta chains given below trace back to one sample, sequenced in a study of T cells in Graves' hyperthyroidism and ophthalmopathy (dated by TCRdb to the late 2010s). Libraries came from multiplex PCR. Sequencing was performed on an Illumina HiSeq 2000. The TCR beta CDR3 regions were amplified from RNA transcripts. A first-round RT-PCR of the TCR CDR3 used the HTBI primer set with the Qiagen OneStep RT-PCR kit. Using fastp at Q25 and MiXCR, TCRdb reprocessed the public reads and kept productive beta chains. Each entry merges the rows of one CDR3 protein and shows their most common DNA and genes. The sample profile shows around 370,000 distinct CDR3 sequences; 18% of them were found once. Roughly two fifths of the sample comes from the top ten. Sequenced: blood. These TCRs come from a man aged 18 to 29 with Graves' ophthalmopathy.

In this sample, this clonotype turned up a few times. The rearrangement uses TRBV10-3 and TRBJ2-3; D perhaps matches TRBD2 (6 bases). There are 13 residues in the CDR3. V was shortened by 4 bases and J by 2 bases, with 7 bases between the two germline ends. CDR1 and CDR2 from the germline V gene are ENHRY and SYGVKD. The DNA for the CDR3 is TGTGCCATCAGTGGCGGGGTCACAGATACGCAGTATTTT. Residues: CAISGGVTDTQYF.

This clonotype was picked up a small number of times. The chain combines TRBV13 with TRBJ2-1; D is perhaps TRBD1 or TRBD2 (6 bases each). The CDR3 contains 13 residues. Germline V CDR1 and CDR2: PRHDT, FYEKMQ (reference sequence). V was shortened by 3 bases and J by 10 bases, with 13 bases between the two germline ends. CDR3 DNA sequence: TGTGCCAGCAGCTTGGTACAGGGAGGAGAGCAGTTCTTC. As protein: CASSLVQGGEQFF.

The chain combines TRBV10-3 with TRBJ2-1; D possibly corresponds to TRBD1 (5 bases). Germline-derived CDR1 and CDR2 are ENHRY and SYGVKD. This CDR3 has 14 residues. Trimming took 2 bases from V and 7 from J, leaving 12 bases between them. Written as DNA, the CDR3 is TGTGCCATCAGTGAGAATGCAGGGAAAAATGAGCAGTTCTTC. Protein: CAISENAGKNEQFF.

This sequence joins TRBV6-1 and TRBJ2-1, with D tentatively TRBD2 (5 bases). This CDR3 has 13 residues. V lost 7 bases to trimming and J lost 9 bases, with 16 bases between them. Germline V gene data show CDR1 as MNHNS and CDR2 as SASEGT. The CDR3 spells CASTRTGGFEQFF. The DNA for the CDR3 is TGTGCCAGCACCCGGACCGGAGGTTTTGAGCAGTTCTTC.

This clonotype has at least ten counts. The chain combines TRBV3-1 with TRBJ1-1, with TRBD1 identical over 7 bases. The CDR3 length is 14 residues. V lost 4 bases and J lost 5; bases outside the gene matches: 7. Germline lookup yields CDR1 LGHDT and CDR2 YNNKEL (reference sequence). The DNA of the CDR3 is TGTGCCAGCAGCCCGACAGGGTCTAAAACTGAAGCTTTCTTT. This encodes CASSPTGSKTEAFF. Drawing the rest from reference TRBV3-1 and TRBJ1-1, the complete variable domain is DTAVSQTPKYLVTQMGNDKSIKCEQNLGHDTMYWYKQDSKKFLKIMFSYNNKELIINETVPNRFSPKSPDKAHLNLHINSLELGDSAVYFCASSPTGSKTEAFFGQGTRLTVV.

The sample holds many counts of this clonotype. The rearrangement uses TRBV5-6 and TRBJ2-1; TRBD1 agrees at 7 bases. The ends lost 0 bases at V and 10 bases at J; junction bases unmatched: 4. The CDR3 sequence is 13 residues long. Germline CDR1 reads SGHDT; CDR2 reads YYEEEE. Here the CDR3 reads CASSLVQGQEQFF. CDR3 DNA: TGTGCCAGCAGCTTGGTACAGGGACAGGAGCAGTTCTTC.

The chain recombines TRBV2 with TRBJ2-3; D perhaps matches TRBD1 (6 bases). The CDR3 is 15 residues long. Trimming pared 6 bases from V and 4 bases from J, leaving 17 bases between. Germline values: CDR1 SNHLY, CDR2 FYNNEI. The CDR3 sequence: CASRAGTYNPDTQYF. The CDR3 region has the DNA TGTGCCAGCAGGGCCGGGACATATAATCCAGATACGCAGTATTTT.

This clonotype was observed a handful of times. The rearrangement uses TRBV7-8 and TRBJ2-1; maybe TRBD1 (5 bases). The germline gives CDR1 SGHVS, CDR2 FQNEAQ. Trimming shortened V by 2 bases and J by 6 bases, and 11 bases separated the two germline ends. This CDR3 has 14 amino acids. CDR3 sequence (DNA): TGTGCCAGCAGCTTAAGGACAAGTGTCAATGAGCAGTTCTTC. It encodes CASSLRTSVNEQFF.

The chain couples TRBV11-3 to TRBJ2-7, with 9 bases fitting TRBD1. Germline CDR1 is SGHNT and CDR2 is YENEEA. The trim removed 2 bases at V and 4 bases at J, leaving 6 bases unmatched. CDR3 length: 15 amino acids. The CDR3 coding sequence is TGTGCCAGCAGCTTACCGGGACAGGGCCTTTACGAGCAGTACTTC. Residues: CASSLPGQGLYEQYF.

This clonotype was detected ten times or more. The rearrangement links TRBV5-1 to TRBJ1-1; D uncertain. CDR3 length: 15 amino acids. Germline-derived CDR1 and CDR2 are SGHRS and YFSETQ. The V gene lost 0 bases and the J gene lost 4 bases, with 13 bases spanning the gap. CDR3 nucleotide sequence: TGCGCCAGCAGCTTGGTGGTTGGCTCGGGCACTGAAGCTTTCTTT. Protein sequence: CASSLVVGSGTEAFF.